The 7 T cell receptor beta chains in this list originate from one sample, sequenced in a study of post-analysis software for immune sequencing data. Carried by the TCR beta cDNA libraries were unique molecular identifiers. TCRdb used MiXCR to reprocess the PCR reads, holding one entry per CDR3 protein. In the table there are hundreds of thousands of distinct CDR3 sequences, just under 30% of which are singletons. For these receptors, no antigen is known. Study results and caveats: Patients had higher frequencies than controls of about 5 TRBV segments, including TRBV5-6, TRBV5-1 and TRBV20-1.

Sequencing input: blood. All receptors derive from a girl aged 10-17 years with multiple sclerosis.

This clonotype was found a few times. CDR3 sequence: CASSQAGEAGELFF. The CDR3 DNA is TGCGCCAGCAGCCAGGCAGGGGAGGCCGGGGAGCTGTTTTTT. J is TRBJ2-2 and V is TRBV4-3; D could derive from TRBD1 or TRBD2 (6 bases each). CDR1 is LGHNA and CDR2 is YSLEER in the germline V gene. Trimming removed 3 bases from V and 6 bases from J, with 11 bases in between. This CDR3 is built from 14 residues.

V is TRBV18 and J is TRBJ2-1; perhaps D is TRBD1 or TRBD2 (5 bases each). This CDR3 has 18 amino acids. Trimming shortened V by 2 bases and J by 6 bases, and 23 bases separated the two germline ends. Germline assignment: CDR1 KGHSH and CDR2 LQKENI. The CDR3 DNA reads TGTGCCAGCTCACCATTATCCACGGGACCCCCGAGCGGCAATGAGCAGTTCTTC. It encodes CASSPLSTGPPSGNEQFF. Full variable domain (remainder filled in from reference TRBV18 and TRBJ2-1): NAGVMQNPRHLVRRRGQEARLRCSPMKGHSHVYWYRQLPEEGLKFMVYLQKENIIDESGMPKERFSAEFPKEGPSILRIQQVVRGDSAAYFCASSPLSTGPPSGNEQFFGPGTRLTVL.

This clonotype appeared once. The rearrangement uses TRBV12-5 and TRBJ2-1; the D gene is possibly TRBD2 (5 bases). V gave up 0 bases and J gave up 10 bases, with 10 bases separating them. CDR3 length equals 13 residues. CDR1 is LGHNT, CDR2 FRNRAP, per germline. In nucleotides, the CDR3 is TGTGCTAGTGGTTTGGTACGGGGTGGGGAGCAGTTCTTC. Residues: CASGLVRGGEQFF.

The chain links TRBV3-1 to TRBJ2-1; D gene ambiguous. Germline V CDR1 and CDR2: LGHDT, YNNKEL (reference sequence). The CDR3 length is 14 residues. The V gene lost 1 base and the J gene lost 9 bases, with 13 bases spanning the gap. The CDR3 DNA is TGTGCCAGCAGCCAAGCCCTCCCGCCGAGTGAGCAGTTCTTC. Its translation is CASSQALPPSEQFF.

This clonotype has just a few counts. The V call is TRBV19, the J call TRBJ2-7; 9 bases match TRBD1. Per the germline V gene, CDR1 is LNHDA and CDR2 is SQIVND (reference sequence). The CDR3 totals 15 residues. The ends lost 5 bases at V and 2 bases at J; junction bases unmatched: 7. The CDR3 DNA is TGTGCCAGTAGTCCCGGACAGGGGATCCCCTACGAGCAGTACTTC. Translation: CASSPGQGIPYEQYF. The full variable domain, completed using reference TRBV19 and TRBJ2-7, is DGGITQSPKYLFRKEGQNVTLSCEQNLNHDAMYWYRQDPGQGLRLIYYSQIVNDFQKGDIAEGYSVSREKKESFPLTVTSAQKNPTAFYLCASSPGQGIPYEQYFGPGTRLTVT.

This chain joins TRBV5-1 and TRBJ2-5; possible D gene TRBD1, 6 bases. The last part of the DNA fits TRBJ2-7 better; the J call may be wrong. Germline assignment: CDR1 SGHRS and CDR2 YFSETQ. This CDR3 is 13 amino acids long. The CDR3 nucleotides read TGCGCCAGCAGCTACAGGACAGCCTACGAGCAGTACTTC. This sequence encodes CASSYRTAYEQYF.

The V gene is TRBV3-1, the J gene TRBJ1-1, with 7 bases matching TRBD1. With 4 bases clipped from V and 5 bases from J, the junction kept 7 bases outside the gene matches. The germline V gene has CDR1 LGHDT and CDR2 YNNKEL (reference sequence). The CDR3 sequence is 14 residues long. CDR3 sequence: CASSREGGYTEAFF. In DNA form, the CDR3 reads TGTGCCAGCAGCCGAGAAGGGGGCTATACTGAAGCTTTCTTT.